This T cell receptor beta chain was found in a study of cytomegalovirus exposure and HLA in healthy donors. Germline CDR1 SEHNR, CDR2 FQNEAQ (reference sequence). V was clipped by 5 bases and J by 11 bases; unmatched bases: 8. The CDR3 runs 12 residues. The PCR used 60 Vbeta and 13 Jbeta primers. Sequenced by immunoSEQ multiplex PCR; TCRdb stores in-frame clones only, minus some. The repertoire holds approximately 92,000 clones, around 81% seen once, with roughly 4% in the top ten. This clonotype originated in a woman aged 70-85 years in good health and CMV-seropositive. The rearrangement joins TRBV7-9 to TRBJ2-7; 8 bases agree with TRBD2. The material sequenced was PBMCs. CDR3 nucleotides: TGTGCCAGCAGCCCCTCGGGGGGGGGCGAGTACTTC. Translation: CASSPSGGGEYF.